This T cell receptor beta chain was identified during a study of blood T cell repertoires in COVID-19 (dated by TCRdb to 2020 to 2021). Regarding the research as a whole: Samples covering the acute and convalescent phases of COVID-19 were provided by collaborators in the United States, Italy and Spain. The prospective study material was composed of cDNA or gDNA derived from T cells, B-cell-depleted T cells, or PBMCs. The samples were drawn from two sources: the first 160 participants of the ongoing ImmuneRACE study, and 1,254 subjects contributed by 6 global collaborators. The dataset comprised deeply sampled blood TCRbeta repertoires from subjects exposed to, actively infected with, or recovered from COVID-19. A freely available public database, intended as a resource for researchers studying the immune response to SARS-CoV-2, is where the repertoires were released. Nearly every sample came with metadata listing a de-identified subject ID, COVID-19 status, age in years and sex. HLA class I and class II types, where available, came from metadata supplied by the sample provider rather than from assay-based typing. What the research found in general, with its limitations: The quantity of clinical and demographic metadata differed by source and by participant and was supplied without curation.

As to this clone: There is no known antigen for this receptor. Per-base quality was not reported, and no clone a single base away is much larger than it.

Taken from cysteine to phenylalanine, the CDR3 has 18 residues. Solely the CDR3 DNA is kept, with 54 bases framed from the first base. From a lookup of the germline V gene, CDR1 and CDR2 are KGHSH and LQKENI. V and J are trimmed by 1 base and 2 bases, and the gene matches miss 7 bases of the junction. Each collaborating institution followed its own protocols to collect whole blood in K2EDTA tubes. Collaborator samples were shipped for TCRbeta analysis as frozen whole blood, isolated PBMCs, or DNA extracted from either sample type. TCRbeta CDR3 regions were amplified from genomic DNA using the immunoSEQ Assay, a bias-controlled multiplex PCR. Under the source paper's analysis protocol: The number of nucleated cells in each sample was estimated by amplification of reference gene primers within the assay. To quantify the absolute abundance of each unique TCRbeta CDR3 rearrangement, sequence reads were collapsed and filtered. For each sample, productive Simpson clonality was calculated as the square root of Simpson's diversity index over productive rearrangements. This immuneACCESS table, as held by TCRdb, lists in-frame sequences with V and J called but not all clones. Of the missing ones, under half trace to an unresolved V gene in checked studies; the others have no known cause. V, J and clone size reflect that table, while D and trimming were determined from the DNA. In this sample the table shows 150,000 to 200,000 clones, about four fifths of which occur a single time. Of the sample, less than 7% falls within the top ten clones.

The source is a man in his sixties with acute or convalescent COVID-19. Sequencing was done on a sample of peripheral blood. The chain joins TRBV18 to TRBJ2-6; 8 central nucleotides agree with TRBD2. The DNA sequence is TGTGCCAGCTCACCACTCGGACTAGCCTCTCCTGGGGCCAACGTCCTGACTTTC. The resulting protein is CASSPLGLASPGANVLTF.